The 26 T cell receptor beta chains listed next were all sequenced from one sample in a study of shared clonotypes between healthy human individuals (dated by TCRdb to 2018 to 2020). CD8 naive samples were CD45RO-negative cells positively selected for CCR7, giving a CD45RA+CCR7+ population that excluded TemRA cells. Library method: the immunoSEQ multiplex PCR assay. In TCRdb, the immuneACCESS table is reduced to in-frame sequences with V and J assigned. These tables do not hold every clone; where another copy was compared, an unresolved V gene accounts for under half, and the others remain unexplained. Here the sample has about 2 million clones; about 95% occur a single time. The ten largest clones take up around 1.1% of the sample. The sequencing sample was made of naive CD8+ T cells sorted from blood. The sample's cell subset or site, from its label and the paper: CD45RA+CCR7+. These receptor sequences come from a man aged 18 to 30 in good health.

The V gene is TRBV7-9, the J gene TRBJ2-1; TRBD2 matches at 8 bases. CDR1 and CDR2 from the germline V gene are SEHNR and FQNEAQ (reference sequence). J was trimmed by 5 bases and V by 6 bases; bases with no gene match: 9. There are 15 residues in the CDR3. CDR3: CASSSPGTSDNEQFF. CDR3 nucleotide sequence: TGTGCCAGCAGTTCCCCCGGGACTAGTGACAATGAGCAGTTCTTC.

This chain joins TRBV7-2 and TRBJ1-1; D remains ambiguous. Germline loops: CDR1 SGHTA, CDR2 FQGNSA. The CDR3 totals 15 residues. V lost 2 bases, J lost 10 bases, and 20 bases lay in between. The CDR3 DNA follows: TGTGCCAGCAGCTTATTGGGTCGTCAGTCCGAGGGAGCTTTCTTT. This gives the protein CASSLLGRQSEGAFF. The full variable domain, in which reference TRBV7-2 and TRBJ1-1 provide the parts outside the CDR3, is GAGVSQSPSNKVTEKGKDVELRCDPISGHTALYWYRQSLGQGLEFLIYFQGNSAPDKSGLPSDRFSAERTGGSVSTLTIQRTQQEDSAVYLCASSLLGRQSEGAFFGQGTRLTVV.

The CDR3 sequence is CASSYSASADYEQYF. In DNA form, the CDR3 reads TGTGCCAGCAGTTACTCGGCCAGCGCCGACTACGAGCAGTACTTC. The chain couples TRBV6-5 to TRBJ2-7; no clear D gene. CDR1 and CDR2 (germline): MNHEY, SVGAGI. The CDR3 spans 15 residues. Trimming cost V 0 bases and J 3 bases, with 12 bases left between them.

The V and J genes are TRBV2 and TRBJ1-4, with 7 bases fitting TRBD1. Trimming cost V 8 bases and J 5 bases; bases outside gene matches: 2. Germline V gene data show CDR1 as SNHLY and CDR2 as FYNNEI. The CDR3 runs 12 residues. CDR3 amino acids: CASWDRNEKLFF. CDR3 nucleotide sequence: TGTGCCAGCTGGGACAGAAATGAAAAACTGTTTTTT.

The CDR3 DNA sequence: TGCGCCAGCAGCCAATTTTTCCGGATGGGCGATGAGCAGTTCTTC. Residues: CASSQFFRMGDEQFF. V gene TRBV4-1 combines with J gene TRBJ2-1; D is undetermined. CDR1 MGHRA and CDR2 YSYEKL come from the germline V gene. The V end lost 2 bases, the J end lost 8 bases, and 16 bases lay between the germline ends. CDR3 length: 15 amino acids.

V gene TRBV6-1 combines with J gene TRBJ2-7, with D possibly TRBD1 on 6 matching bases. Per germline, CDR1 MNHNS and CDR2 SASEGT. The CDR3 consists of 14 residues. The V end lost 2 bases, the J end lost 2 bases, and 10 bases lay between the germline ends. In nucleotides, the CDR3 is TGTGCCAGCAGTGAATTAGGGGGAGCCTACGAGCAGTACTTC. It is translated as CASSELGGAYEQYF.

The genes are TRBV4-3 and TRBJ2-7, with TRBD2 identical over 8 bases. The J segment lost 5 bases and the V segment lost 1 base, leaving 7 bases of the junction unmatched. This CDR3 contains 15 residues. Germline values: CDR1 LGHNA, CDR2 YSLEER. This CDR3 reads CASSQVWLAGHEQYF. Written as DNA, the CDR3 is TGCGCCAGCAGCCAAGTATGGCTAGCGGGCCACGAGCAGTACTTC.

This chain joins TRBV7-8 and TRBJ2-1; TRBD1 matches at 8 bases. The CDR3 runs 15 residues. The germline V gene has CDR1 SGHVS and CDR2 FQNEAQ. V lost 5 bases, J lost 4 bases, and 7 bases stayed unmatched. CDR3 sequence (DNA): TGTGCCAGCAGCCCTGACCGGACAGGGTACAATGAGCAGTTCTTC. Translated, it gives CASSPDRTGYNEQFF.

The V gene is TRBV7-9, the J gene TRBJ2-7; 11 positions match TRBD2. Germline values: CDR1 SEHNR, CDR2 FQNEAQ (reference sequence). V shed 2 bases and J 6 bases; nucleotides not matched to a gene: 3. CDR3 length: 14 amino acids. The CDR3 coding sequence is TGTGCCAGCAGCTTATTAGCGGGGGGGCTCGAGCAGTACTTC. Its translation: CASSLLAGGLEQYF.

The chain recombines TRBV19 with TRBJ1-6; 9 bases are shared with TRBD1. V shed 3 bases and J 8 bases; nucleotides not matched to a gene: 2. This CDR3 spans 14 amino acids. Germline CDR1 is LNHDA and CDR2 is SQIVND (reference sequence). The CDR3 nucleotides are TGTGCCAGTAGTATCGGACAGGGGCATTCACCCCTCCACTTT. Its translation is CASSIGQGHSPLHF.

The chain carries TRBV7-9 and TRBJ1-2; D is undetermined. The ends were cut back, 3 bases at V and 5 bases at J, with 13 bases in the middle. CDR1 is SEHNR and CDR2 is FQNEAQ in the germline V gene (reference sequence). There are 14 residues in the CDR3. The CDR3 loop is CASSFSEGGYGYTF. The CDR3 DNA reads as TGTGCCAGCAGCTTTTCTGAAGGAGGGTATGGCTACACCTTC.

This sequence joins TRBV4-3 and TRBJ1-4; D unclear. The CDR3 extends over 16 amino acids. Per the germline V gene, CDR1 is LGHNA and CDR2 is YSLEER. Trimming removed 1 base from V and 2 bases from J, with 11 bases in between. The CDR3 sequence is CASSQAVGPTNEKLFF. The CDR3 nucleotides are TGCGCCAGCAGCCAAGCGGTCGGGCCGACTAATGAAAAACTGTTTTTT.

This chain connects TRBV7-9 to TRBJ2-5; TRBD1 aligns across 9 bases. J was trimmed by 5 bases and V by 7 bases; bases with no gene match: 8. Germline-derived CDR1 and CDR2 are SEHNR and FQNEAQ (reference sequence). The CDR3 has 14 amino acids. This CDR3 reads CASIKTGGGETQYF. CDR3 coding DNA: TGTGCCAGCATCAAAACAGGGGGCGGGGAGACCCAGTACTTC.

Only a few counts were recorded for this clone. This sample includes further DNA sequences coding for the same CDR3. The chain has TRBV4-3 and TRBJ2-7, with 11 bases identical to TRBD2. Germline CDR1 reads LGHNA; CDR2 reads YSLEER. The V and J ends lost 0 bases and 3 bases, in that order; junction bases with no gene match: 1. CDR3 size: 15 residues. The CDR3 loop is CASSQEGLAVYEQYF. The DNA of the CDR3 is TGCGCCAGCAGCCAAGAGGGACTAGCGGTCTACGAGCAGTACTTC.

The chain is built from TRBV19 and TRBJ1-6; 8 bases line up with TRBD1. The CDR3 runs to 13 residues. The V segment lost 5 bases and the J segment 11 bases; nucleotides outside the gene matches: 5. Germline values: CDR1 LNHDA, CDR2 SQIVND (reference sequence). CDR3 sequence: CASSPGQGPPLHF. In nucleotides, the CDR3 is TGTGCCAGTAGTCCAGGACAGGGTCCACCCCTCCACTTT.

This clone was counted once. V usage is TRBV19 and J usage is TRBJ2-7; D gene unclear. The CDR3 consists of 13 residues. Germline CDR1 and CDR2: LNHDA and SQIVND (reference sequence). V was shortened by 5 bases and J by 1 base, with 9 bases between the two germline ends. The CDR3 coding sequence is TGTGCCAGTAGTTTTGGGCAGTCCTACGAGCAGTACTTC. Residues: CASSFGQSYEQYF.

The chain combines TRBV25-1 with TRBJ1-5; D may be TRBD1 (6 bases). Looked up from germline, CDR1 is MGHDK and CDR2 is SYGVNS. The CDR3 is 13 residues long. V was shortened by 5 bases and J by 6 bases, with 11 bases between the two germline ends. In nucleotides, the CDR3 is TGTGCCAGCAGTCGAACAGGGTCTCAGCCCCAGCATTTT. This encodes CASSRTGSQPQHF. Full variable domain (outside the CDR3, taken from reference TRBV25-1 and TRBJ1-5): EADIYQTPRYLVIGTGKKITLECSQTMGHDKMYWYQQDPGMELHLIHYSYGVNSTEKGDLSSESTVSRIRTEHFPLTLESARPSHTSQYLCASSRTGSQPQHFGDGTRLSIL.

V gene TRBV7-9 combines with J gene TRBJ2-7; D is ambiguous. Germline CDR1 reads SEHNR; CDR2 reads FQNEAQ (reference sequence). The CDR3 contains 14 residues. V was clipped by 1 base and J by 4 bases, with 11 bases between them. The DNA for the CDR3 is TGTGCCAGCAGCTTAGGAACCCTGACGTACGAGCAGTACTTC. It yields the protein CASSLGTLTYEQYF.

The gene calls are TRBV6-1 and TRBJ2-7; 7 bases map to TRBD2. Losses at the gene ends were 2 bases for V and 4 bases for J; bases not matched to a gene: 11. Germline values: CDR1 MNHNS, CDR2 SASEGT. The CDR3 contains 16 residues. The CDR3, as DNA: TGTGCCAGCAGTGAATTGGTTAGCGGGTATTTGTACGAGCAGTACTTC. It encodes CASSELVSGYLYEQYF.

In regard to this clone: One end of the junction varies from germline; a read error may be responsible. The CDR3 sequence: CASSLGTGTGAYNEQFF. CDR3 in DNA: TGTGCTAGCAGCTTAGGAACCGGGACAGGGGCCTACAATGAGCAGTTCTTC. The V gene is TRBV7-7, the J gene TRBJ2-1, with TRBD1 matching over 10 bases. Germline V gene lookup returns CDR1 SSHAT and CDR2 FNYEAQ (reference sequence). This CDR3 has 17 amino acids.

The V and J genes are TRBV5-1 and TRBJ2-7, with no clear D. The CDR3 length is 15 residues. Per the germline V gene, CDR1 is SGHRS and CDR2 is YFSETQ. Trimming removed 1 base from V and 3 bases from J, with 14 bases in between. In nucleotides, the CDR3 is TGCGCCAGCAGCTTGCACCTCGATAGGGTCTACGAGCAGTACTTC. Translating gives CASSLHLDRVYEQYF.

The chain employs TRBV21-1 and TRBJ1-5. TRBV21-1 is a pseudogene segment. The CDR3 spans 17 residues. CDR3 sequence reads: CASSKAEVGVPLFPQHF. Here the CDR3 DNA reads TGTGCCAGCAGCAAAGCGGAGGTTGGAGTCCCCCTGTTTCCCCAGCATTTT.

This clone appeared once. CDR3 sequence: CASRTGTASEQYF. DNA for the CDR3: TGTGCCAGCAGGACCGGGACAGCTAGCGAGCAGTACTTC. V gene TRBV28 combines with J gene TRBJ2-7; the match to TRBD1 covers 7 bases. Germline loops: CDR1 MDHEN, CDR2 SYDVKM. The CDR3 covers 13 residues. With V trimmed by 6 bases and J by 6 bases, 8 bases remained unmatched.

The J gene is TRBJ2-7, the V gene TRBV11-2; D gene unclear. The CDR3 length is 13 residues. The ends were cut back, 5 bases at V and 2 bases at J, with 10 bases in the middle. CDR1 and CDR2 from the germline V gene are SGHAT and FQNNGV. The CDR3 coding sequence is TGTGCCAGCAGCGATGCGGTTACCTACGAGCAGTACTTC. It translates to CASSDAVTYEQYF.

The chain is built from TRBV6-4 and TRBJ2-2; TRBD2 matches at 7 bases. The V gene end was trimmed by 5 bases and the J gene end by 4 bases; junction bases not matched to a gene: 13. Germline CDR1 reads MRHNA; CDR2 reads SNTAGT. This CDR3 spans 17 amino acids. The CDR3 protein is CASSQRLADSGTGELFF. DNA for the CDR3: TGTGCCAGCAGTCAACGACTAGCCGATAGCGGCACCGGGGAGCTGTTTTTT.

V is TRBV19 and J is TRBJ1-1; no reliable D call. The CDR3 is 14 amino acids. From germline, CDR1 is LNHDA and CDR2 SQIVND (reference sequence). The V gene lost 7 bases and the J gene lost 4 bases, with 16 bases spanning the gap. This CDR3 is CASNTQGIITEAFF. The CDR3 region has the DNA TGTGCCAGTAATACCCAAGGTATTATCACTGAAGCTTTCTTT.